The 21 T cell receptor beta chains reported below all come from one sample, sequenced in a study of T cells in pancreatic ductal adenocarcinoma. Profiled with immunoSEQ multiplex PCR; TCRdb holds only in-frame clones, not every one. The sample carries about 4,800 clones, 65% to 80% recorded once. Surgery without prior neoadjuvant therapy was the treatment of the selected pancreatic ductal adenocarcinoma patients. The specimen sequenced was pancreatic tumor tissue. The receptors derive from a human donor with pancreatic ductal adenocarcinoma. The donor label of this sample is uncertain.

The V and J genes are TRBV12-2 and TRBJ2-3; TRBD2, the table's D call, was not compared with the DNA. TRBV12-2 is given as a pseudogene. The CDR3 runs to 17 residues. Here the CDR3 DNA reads TGTGCAAGTCGCTTAGTTTCCCTGGCGGGAGGCACAGATACGCAGTATTTT. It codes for CASRLVSLAGGTDTQYF.

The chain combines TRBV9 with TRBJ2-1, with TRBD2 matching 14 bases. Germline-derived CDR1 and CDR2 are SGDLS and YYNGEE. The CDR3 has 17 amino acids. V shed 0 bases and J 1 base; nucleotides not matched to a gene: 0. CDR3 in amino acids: CASSVGTSGGSYNEQFF. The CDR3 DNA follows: TGTGCCAGCAGCGTAGGGACTAGCGGGGGGTCCTACAATGAGCAGTTCTTC.

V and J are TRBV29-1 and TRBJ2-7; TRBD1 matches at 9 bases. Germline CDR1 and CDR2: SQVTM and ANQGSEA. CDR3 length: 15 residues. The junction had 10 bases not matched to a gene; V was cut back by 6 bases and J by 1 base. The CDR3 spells CSVLGTGYRSYEQYF. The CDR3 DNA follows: TGCAGCGTCTTAGGGACAGGGTATCGGTCCTACGAGCAGTACTTC.

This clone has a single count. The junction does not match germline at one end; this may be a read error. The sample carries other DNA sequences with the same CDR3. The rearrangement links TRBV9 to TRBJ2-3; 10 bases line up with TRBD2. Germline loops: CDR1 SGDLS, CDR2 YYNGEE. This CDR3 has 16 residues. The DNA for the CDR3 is TGTGCCAGCAGCGAGGGACTAGCGTTAATTTCAGACACGCAGTATTTT. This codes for CASSEGLALISDTQYF.

CDR3 loop: CASSLGQGVAFF. DNA of the CDR3: TGTGCCAGCAGTTTGGGACAGGGGGTAGCTTTCTTT. V gene TRBV27 combines with J gene TRBJ1-1; 11 bases are shared with TRBD1. The germline gives CDR1 MNHEY, CDR2 SMNVEV (reference sequence). The length of the CDR3 is 12 residues. J gave up 10 bases and V 3 bases, and 1 base lay outside the gene matches.

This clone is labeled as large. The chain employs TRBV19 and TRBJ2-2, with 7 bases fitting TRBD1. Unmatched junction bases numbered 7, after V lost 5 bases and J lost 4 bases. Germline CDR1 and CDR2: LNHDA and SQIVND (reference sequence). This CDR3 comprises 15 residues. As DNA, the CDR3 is TGTGCCAGTAGTGCACAGGGGCCCGGCACCGGGGAGCTGTTTTTT. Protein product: CASSAQGPGTGELFF. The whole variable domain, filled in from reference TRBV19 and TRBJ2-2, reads DGGITQSPKYLFRKEGQNVTLSCEQNLNHDAMYWYRQDPGQGLRLIYYSQIVNDFQKGDIAEGYSVSREKKESFPLTVTSAQKNPTAFYLCASSAQGPGTGELFFGEGSRLTVL.

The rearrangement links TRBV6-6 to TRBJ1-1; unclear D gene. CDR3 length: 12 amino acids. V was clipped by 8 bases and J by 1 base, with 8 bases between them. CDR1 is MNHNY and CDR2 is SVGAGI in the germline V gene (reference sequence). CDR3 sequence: CASRDPNTEAFF. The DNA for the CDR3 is TGTGCCAGCCGGGATCCGAACACTGAAGCTTTCTTT.

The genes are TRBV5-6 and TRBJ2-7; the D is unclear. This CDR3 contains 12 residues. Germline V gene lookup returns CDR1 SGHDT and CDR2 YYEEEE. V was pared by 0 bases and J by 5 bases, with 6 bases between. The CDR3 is CASSLEQHEQYF. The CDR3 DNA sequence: TGTGCCAGCAGCTTGGAGCAGCACGAGCAGTACTTC. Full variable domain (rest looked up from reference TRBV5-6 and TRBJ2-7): DAGVTQSPTHLIKTRGQQVTLRCSPKSGHDTVSWYQQALGQGPQFIFQYYEEEERQRGNFPDRFSGHQFPNYSSELNVNALLLGDSALYLCASSLEQHEQYFGPGTRLTVT.

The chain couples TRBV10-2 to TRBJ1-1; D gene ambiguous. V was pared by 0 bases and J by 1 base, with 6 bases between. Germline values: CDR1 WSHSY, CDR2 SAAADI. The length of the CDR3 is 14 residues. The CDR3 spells CASSESTENTEAFF. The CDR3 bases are TGCGCCAGCAGTGAGTCGACCGAGAACACTGAAGCTTTCTTT.

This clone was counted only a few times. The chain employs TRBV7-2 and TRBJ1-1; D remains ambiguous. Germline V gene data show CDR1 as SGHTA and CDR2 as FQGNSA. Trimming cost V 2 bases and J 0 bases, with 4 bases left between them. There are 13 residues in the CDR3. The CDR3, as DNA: TGTGCCAGCAGCTTATCAGTGAACACTGAAGCTTTCTTT. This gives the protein CASSLSVNTEAFF.

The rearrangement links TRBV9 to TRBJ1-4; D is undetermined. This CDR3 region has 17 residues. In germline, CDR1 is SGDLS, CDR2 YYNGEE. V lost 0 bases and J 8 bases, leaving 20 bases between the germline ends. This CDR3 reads CASSVAALASPHEKLFF. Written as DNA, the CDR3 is TGTGCCAGCAGCGTAGCCGCTTTGGCCAGCCCTCACGAAAAACTGTTTTTT.

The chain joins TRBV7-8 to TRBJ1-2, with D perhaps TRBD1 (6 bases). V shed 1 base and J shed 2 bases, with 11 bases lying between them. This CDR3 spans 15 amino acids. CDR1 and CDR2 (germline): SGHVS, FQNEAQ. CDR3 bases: TGTGCCAGCAGCTTAGAGGGGGGAGCCAACTATGGCTACACCTTC. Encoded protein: CASSLEGGANYGYTF.

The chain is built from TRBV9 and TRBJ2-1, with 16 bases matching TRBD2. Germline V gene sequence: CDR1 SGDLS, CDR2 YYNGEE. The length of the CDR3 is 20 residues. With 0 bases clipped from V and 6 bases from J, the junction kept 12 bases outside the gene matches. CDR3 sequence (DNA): TGTGCCAGCAGCGTAGCCGGGACTAGCGGGAGGGCCGGAAGAAGCAATGAGCAGTTCTTC. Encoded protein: CASSVAGTSGRAGRSNEQFF.

CDR3 in amino acids: CASRINSGNTIYF. The DNA of the CDR3 is TGTGCCAGCAGAATCAACTCTGGAAACACCATATATTTT. The chain links TRBV6-5 to TRBJ1-3, with D uncertain. This CDR3 is built from 13 residues. V shed 6 bases and J shed 0 bases, with 6 bases lying between them. Germline loops: CDR1 MNHEY, CDR2 SVGAGI.

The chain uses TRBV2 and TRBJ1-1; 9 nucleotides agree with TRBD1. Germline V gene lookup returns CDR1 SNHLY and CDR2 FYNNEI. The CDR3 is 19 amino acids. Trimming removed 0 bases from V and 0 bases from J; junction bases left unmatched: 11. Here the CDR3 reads CASSEARRQGGIMNTEAFF. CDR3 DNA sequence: TGTGCCAGCAGTGAAGCGCGGAGACAGGGGGGTATCATGAACACTGAAGCTTTCTTT. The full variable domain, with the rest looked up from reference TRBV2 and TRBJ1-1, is EPEVTQTPSHQVTQMGQEVILRCVPISNHLYFYWYRQILGQKVEFLVSFYNNEISEKSEIFDDQFSVERPDGSNFTLKIRSTKLEDSAMYFCASSEARRQGGIMNTEAFFGQGTRLTVV.

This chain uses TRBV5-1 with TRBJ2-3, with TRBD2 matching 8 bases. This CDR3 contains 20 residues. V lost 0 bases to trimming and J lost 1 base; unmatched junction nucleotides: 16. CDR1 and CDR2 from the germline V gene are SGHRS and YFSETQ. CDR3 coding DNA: TGCGCCAGCAGCTTGGCCACGGGCCCTTCTTGGCGGGAGGGCACAGATACGCAGTATTTT. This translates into CASSLATGPSWREGTDTQYF.

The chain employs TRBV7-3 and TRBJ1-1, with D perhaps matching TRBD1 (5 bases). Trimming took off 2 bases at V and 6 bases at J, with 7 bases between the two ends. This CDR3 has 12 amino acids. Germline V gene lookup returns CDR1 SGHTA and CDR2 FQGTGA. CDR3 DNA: TGTGCCAGCAGCTTAGGGGGGGCTGAAGCTTTCTTT. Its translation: CASSLGGAEAFF.

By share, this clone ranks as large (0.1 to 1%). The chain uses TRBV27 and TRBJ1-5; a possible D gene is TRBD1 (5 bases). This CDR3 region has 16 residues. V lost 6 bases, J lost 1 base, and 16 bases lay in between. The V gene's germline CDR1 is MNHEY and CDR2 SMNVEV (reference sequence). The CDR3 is CASRTGGGGSNQPQHF. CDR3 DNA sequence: TGTGCCAGCAGAACCGGGGGGGGTGGCAGCAATCAGCCCCAGCATTTT.

The DNA for the CDR3 is TGTGCCAGCAGCTTAGTGCCGGGACAGGGGGCACTGAACACTGAAGCTTTCTTT. Translation: CASSLVPGQGALNTEAFF. This chain joins TRBV7-6 and TRBJ1-1, with TRBD1 identical over 12 bases. Per the germline V gene, CDR1 is SGHVS and CDR2 is FNYEAQ. This CDR3 comprises 18 residues. V trimming: 1 base; J trimming: 0 bases; junction bases outside the gene matches: 6.

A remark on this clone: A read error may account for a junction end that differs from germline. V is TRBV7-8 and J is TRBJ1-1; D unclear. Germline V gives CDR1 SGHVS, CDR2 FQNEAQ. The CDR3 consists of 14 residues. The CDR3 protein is CASSLDPPNTEAFF. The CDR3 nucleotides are TGTGCCAGCAGTTTAGACCCCCCGAACACTGAAGCTTTCTTT.

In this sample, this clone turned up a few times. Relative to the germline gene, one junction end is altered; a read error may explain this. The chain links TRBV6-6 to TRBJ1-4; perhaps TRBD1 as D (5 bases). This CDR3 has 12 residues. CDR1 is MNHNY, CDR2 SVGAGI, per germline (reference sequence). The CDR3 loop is CASSSITGASVF. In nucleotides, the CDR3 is TGTGCCAGCAGTTCTATTACCGGGGCTAGCGTTTTT.